These 30 T cell receptor beta chains came from one sample sequenced in a study of Ad26.COV2.S vaccination and SARS-CoV-2 variants (dated by TCRdb to the early 2020s). This sample's treatment or condition label indicates: roughly 20 received Ad26.COV2.S at low or high dose, single or two shots; five or six received placebo; per-sample allocation not given. Repertoires of vaccine and placebo recipients were sequenced from samples collected on day 63 after the first injection. Library construction relied on the immunoSEQ multiplex PCR assay. This is the immuneACCESS table as TCRdb keeps it, with only in-frame sequences that have V and J called. A part of the clones is gone; compared with another copy, unresolved V genes explain less than half, and the rest is unexplained. Across this sample there are some 250,000 clones, with roughly 90% seen only once. Over 8.5% of the sample rests with the top ten.

The input for sequencing was peripheral blood, taken in a trial of Ad26.COV2.S vaccine versus placebo. The source is a person between 18 and 59 years old who received the Ad26.COV2.S COVID-19 vaccine or a placebo.

The chain recombines TRBV28 with TRBJ2-1, with D perhaps TRBD1 or TRBD2 (6 bases each). The CDR3 is 13 residues long. V was clipped by 2 bases and J by 6 bases, with 8 bases between them. Per the germline V gene, CDR1 is MDHEN and CDR2 is SYDVKM. CDR3 in amino acids: CASSLGGRNEQFF. In DNA, the CDR3 is TGTGCCAGCAGTTTAGGGGGGCGCAATGAGCAGTTCTTC.

The CDR3 loop reads CASSSHGPNQPQHF. For the CDR3, the DNA is TGTGCCAGCAGCAGTCACGGGCCCAATCAGCCCCAGCATTTT. The chain uses TRBV5-6 and TRBJ1-5, with D uncertain. Between the trimmed V and J ends, which lost 4 bases and 3 bases, there was a span of 11 bases. Germline-derived CDR1 and CDR2 are SGHDT and YYEEEE. The CDR3 has 14 amino acids.

In DNA, the CDR3 is TGCAGCGCCACCGGGACTAGCGGGGTCAATGAGCAGTTCTTC. Translated, it gives CSATGTSGVNEQFF. The chain links TRBV29-1 to TRBJ2-1; TRBD2 aligns across 13 bases. The CDR3 totals 14 residues. Germline trimming cut 7 bases from V and 6 bases from J; bases unmatched to any gene: 6. Germline lookup yields CDR1 SQVTM and CDR2 ANQGSEA.

The rearrangement links TRBV28 to TRBJ2-1; possibly TRBD2 for D (5 bases). Trimming removed 2 bases at V and 2 bases at J, with 10 bases between. The CDR3 length is 15 residues. Per the germline V gene, CDR1 is MDHEN and CDR2 is SYDVKM. CDR3 residues: CASSLTGSAYNEQFF. In DNA form, the CDR3 reads TGTGCCAGCAGTTTAACGGGGTCGGCCTACAATGAGCAGTTCTTC.

The rearrangement joins TRBV5-1 to TRBJ1-4, with D maybe TRBD1 (5 bases). V gave up 1 base and J gave up 7 bases, with 8 bases separating them. Per the germline V gene, CDR1 is SGHRS and CDR2 is YFSETQ. The CDR3 totals 13 residues. The CDR3 spells CASSLWGGEKLFF. In nucleotides, the CDR3 is TGCGCCAGCAGCTTGTGGGGGGGTGAAAAACTGTTTTTT.

This clone was recorded only once. The rearrangement joins TRBV3-1 (or the pseudogene TRBV3-2) to TRBJ2-3; the D gene could be TRBD1 or TRBD2 (5 bases each). Trimming stripped 4 bases from V and 2 bases from J, with 16 bases between. The CDR3 consists of 16 residues. Germline V lookup: CDR1 LGHDT, CDR2 YNNKEL (reference sequence). The DNA of the CDR3 is TGTGCCAGCAGCCGAGGGACCTTGGGGCTCACAGATACGCAGTATTTT. Its protein is CASSRGTLGLTDTQYF.

This clone was recorded a few times. This sequence joins TRBV28 and TRBJ2-1; weak D call: TRBD2 (5 bases). The V gene's germline CDR1 is MDHEN and CDR2 SYDVKM. This CDR3 is 14 amino acids long. V was shortened by 5 bases and J by 3 bases, with 11 bases between the two germline ends. The DNA for the CDR3 is TGTGCCAGCAGTAGAGGGCCAGTCTACAATGAGCAGTTCTTC. This codes for CASSRGPVYNEQFF.

Only a few counts were recorded for this clone. The chain combines TRBV11-3 with TRBJ2-5, with D perhaps TRBD1 or TRBD2 (6 bases each). Germline V gene lookup returns CDR1 SGHNT and CDR2 YENEEA. V lost 5 bases and J 5 bases, leaving 18 bases between the germline ends. The CDR3 is 15 residues long. The DNA for the CDR3 is TGTGCCAGCAGCGAGATACAGGGAGGTCGCGAGACCCAGTACTTC. Encoded protein: CASSEIQGGRETQYF.

V usage is TRBV27 and J usage is TRBJ1-6; D ambiguous. V was clipped by 5 bases and J by 10 bases, with 12 bases between them. The CDR3 length is 13 residues. Germline CDR1 reads MNHEY; CDR2 reads SMNVEV (reference sequence). CDR3 sequence reads: CASSMEIRSPLHF. Here the CDR3 DNA reads TGTGCCAGCAGTATGGAGATTCGCTCACCCCTCCACTTT.

This clone was seen just once. This chain connects TRBV5-4 to TRBJ2-2; TRBD1 aligns across 7 bases. The CDR3 runs 14 residues. In germline, CDR1 is SGHNT, CDR2 YYREEE (reference sequence). J was trimmed by 7 bases and V by 0 bases; bases with no gene match: 3. CDR3 in amino acids: CASSLGQGYGELFF. Here the CDR3 DNA reads TGTGCCAGCAGCTTGGGACAGGGATACGGGGAGCTGTTTTTT. Combining the CDR3 with reference TRBV5-4 and TRBJ2-2 gives the whole variable domain ETGVTQSPTHLIKTRGQQVTLRCSSQSGHNTVSWYQQALGQGPQFIFQYYREEENGRGNFPPRFSGLQFPNYSSELNVNALELDDSALYLCASSLGQGYGELFFGEGSRLTVL.

The chain couples TRBV4-3 to TRBJ2-1; 7 bases agree with TRBD1. J gave up 6 bases and V 1 base, and 12 bases lay outside the gene matches. Germline V CDR1 and CDR2: LGHNA, YSLEER. The CDR3 runs 17 residues. In DNA form, the CDR3 reads TGCGCCAGCAGCCAAGCCTCGACAGGGTACCTCCTCAATGAGCAGTTCTTC. Translating it yields CASSQASTGYLLNEQFF.

The V and J genes are TRBV4-3 and TRBJ2-1; 8 nucleotides align to TRBD2. This CDR3 has 21 amino acids. V gave up 0 bases and J gave up 0 bases; unmatched junction bases: 16. Germline values: CDR1 LGHNA, CDR2 YSLEER. CDR3 coding DNA: TGCGCCAGCAGCCAAGAAGGTGATAGCGGGATTGTATCTAGCTCCTACAATGAGCAGTTCTTC. It translates to CASSQEGDSGIVSSSYNEQFF.

The chain has TRBV7-3 and TRBJ2-2; 8 bases are shared with TRBD1. The CDR3 covers 20 residues. Per germline, CDR1 SGHTA and CDR2 FQGTGA. With 0 bases clipped from V and 0 bases from J, the junction kept 12 bases outside the gene matches. The CDR3 nucleotides are TGTGCCAGCAGCTTAACAACTGAGGACAGGGCTAGCGCGAACACCGGGGAGCTGTTTTTT. Its protein is CASSLTTEDRASANTGELFF. The full variable domain, completed using reference TRBV7-3 and TRBJ2-2, is GAGVSQTPSNKVTEKGKYVELRCDPISGHTALYWYRQSLGQGPEFLIYFQGTGAADDSGLPNDRFFAVRPEGSVSTLKIQRTERGDSAVYLCASSLTTEDRASANTGELFFGEGSRLTVL.

Points on this clone: Additional DNA sequences in this sample encode the identical CDR3. The chain is built from TRBV6-5 and TRBJ1-2; the D gene is possibly TRBD1 (5 bases). V was pared by 0 bases and J by 5 bases, with 7 bases between. The length of the CDR3 is 13 residues. Germline CDR1 is MNHEY and CDR2 is SVGAGI. CDR3 nucleotide sequence: TGTGCCAGCAGTTACTCCAGGGCATATGGCTACACCTTC. Translated, it gives CASSYSRAYGYTF.

This clone was counted once. V and J are TRBV7-3 and TRBJ2-3; 7 positions match TRBD1. Germline assignment: CDR1 SGHTA and CDR2 FQGTGA. The CDR3 covers 15 residues. Unmatched junction bases numbered 6, after V lost 5 bases and J lost 1 base. Here the CDR3 DNA reads TGTGCCAGCAGCGCTACAGGACAGGGCACAGATACGCAGTATTTT. This encodes CASSATGQGTDTQYF.

V and J are TRBV5-1 and TRBJ2-7; 12 bases map to TRBD2. Germline loops: CDR1 SGHRS, CDR2 YFSETQ. CDR3 length: 16 amino acids. V gave up 3 bases and J gave up 2 bases; unmatched junction bases: 6. The CDR3 reads CASSSPTSGGPYEQYF. As DNA, the CDR3 is TGCGCCAGCAGCTCTCCGACTAGCGGGGGTCCCTACGAGCAGTACTTC.

The rearrangement uses TRBV28 and TRBJ1-5; 11 nucleotides agree with TRBD1. With V trimmed by 4 bases and J by 0 bases, 5 bases remained unmatched. This CDR3 has 17 amino acids. The germline V gene has CDR1 MDHEN and CDR2 SYDVKM. CDR3 sequence reads: CASSWTGGLYSNQPQHF. The CDR3 DNA follows: TGTGCCAGCAGTTGGACAGGGGGCCTGTATAGCAATCAGCCCCAGCATTTT.

This chain links TRBV28 with TRBJ2-2, with 8 bases lining up with TRBD1. Germline V lookup: CDR1 MDHEN, CDR2 SYDVKM. V shed 4 bases, J shed 3 bases, and the junction held 7 bases outside the gene matches. CDR3 length: 16 residues. CDR3 amino acids: CASSSWTGWDTGELFF. CDR3 in DNA: TGTGCCAGCAGTTCCTGGACAGGGTGGGACACCGGGGAGCTGTTTTTT.

Concerning this clone: The same CDR3 is also encoded by other DNA sequences in this sample. This rearrangement joins TRBV5-4 to TRBJ2-1; D not resolved. Germline V gives CDR1 SGHNT, CDR2 YYREEE (reference sequence). Trimming stripped 2 bases from V and 7 bases from J, with 4 bases between. This CDR3 contains 11 residues. The chain's CDR3 is CASSLGNEQFF. CDR3 in DNA: TGTGCCAGCAGCTTAGGTAATGAGCAGTTCTTC.

CDR3 residues: CSVQTDGSYNSPLHF. The CDR3 bases are TGCAGCGTTCAGACGGATGGGTCCTATAATTCACCCCTCCACTTT. The chain employs TRBV29-1 and TRBJ1-6; D unclear. This CDR3 is built from 15 residues. Deletions cut 5 bases from V and 1 base from J, with 12 bases between. Germline CDR1 is SQVTM and CDR2 is ANQGSEA. Full variable domain (missing parts from reference TRBV29-1 and TRBJ1-6): SAVISQKPSRDICQRGTSLTIQCQVDSQVTMMFWYRQQPGQSLTLIATANQGSEATYESGFVIDKFPISRPNLTFSTLTVSNMSPEDSSIYLCSVQTDGSYNSPLHFGNGTRLTVT.

The chain uses TRBV2 and TRBJ2-5; 10 bases are a match to TRBD1. The CDR3 totals 15 residues. In germline, CDR1 is SNHLY, CDR2 FYNNEI. V lost 6 bases, J lost 5 bases, and 9 bases stayed unmatched. The CDR3 protein is CASRNPGQGSETQYF. The CDR3 DNA reads TGTGCCAGCAGGAACCCGGGACAGGGGTCCGAGACCCAGTACTTC. The entire variable domain, with the rest obtained from reference TRBV2 and TRBJ2-5, is as follows: EPEVTQTPSHQVTQMGQEVILRCVPISNHLYFYWYRQILGQKVEFLVSFYNNEISEKSEIFDDQFSVERPDGSNFTLKIRSTKLEDSAMYFCASRNPGQGSETQYFGPGTRLLVL.

The chain employs TRBV11-3 and TRBJ2-2, with D unclear. The CDR3 is made up of 14 amino acids. Germline-derived CDR1 and CDR2 are SGHNT and YENEEA. The ends were cut back, 4 bases at V and 0 bases at J, with 6 bases in the middle. CDR3 bases: TGTGCCAGCAGCTATGGCACGAACACCGGGGAGCTGTTTTTT. Encoded protein: CASSYGTNTGELFF.

The chain combines TRBV4-3 with TRBJ2-7; 12 positions match TRBD2. The CDR3 is 16 residues long. Germline V gene lookup returns CDR1 LGHNA and CDR2 YSLEER. V lost 3 bases and J lost 5; bases outside the gene matches: 8. The DNA for the CDR3 is TGCGCCAGCAGCCATGTCACTAGCGGGAGGCCCCACGAGCAGTACTTC. Amino acids: CASSHVTSGRPHEQYF.

This sequence joins TRBV7-3 and TRBJ1-1, with D tentatively TRBD1 (6 bases). This CDR3 region has 15 residues. Germline-derived CDR1 and CDR2 are SGHTA and FQGTGA. Trimming shortened V by 5 bases and J by 1 base, and 14 bases separated the two germline ends. The CDR3 region is CASSPGGGTNTEAFF. The CDR3 DNA is TGTGCCAGCAGCCCGGGAGGGGGGACGAACACTGAAGCTTTCTTT.

This clone was seen once. The V and J genes are TRBV5-1 and TRBJ2-3; TRBD1 is a possible D gene (5 bases). V was shortened by 1 base and J by 2 bases, with 11 bases between the two germline ends. The CDR3 covers 15 residues. CDR1 and CDR2 from the germline V gene are SGHRS and YFSETQ. The CDR3 loop reads CASSLSGILTDTQYF. In nucleotides, the CDR3 is TGCGCCAGCAGCTTGTCAGGGATCCTCACAGATACGCAGTATTTT.

This clone was seen a handful of times. V gene TRBV6-5 combines with J gene TRBJ2-3; D is perhaps TRBD2 (6 bases). V lost 5 bases and J 6 bases, leaving 12 bases between the germline ends. CDR1 MNHEY and CDR2 SVGAGI come from the germline V gene. The CDR3 length is 13 residues. CDR3 sequence (DNA): TGTGCCAGCAGTAGGGACCGGGGGGATACGCAGTATTTT. Residues: CASSRDRGDTQYF.

The V gene is TRBV30, the J gene TRBJ2-7; 8 bases agree with TRBD2. The CDR3 is made up of 14 amino acids. The germline gives CDR1 GTSNPN, CDR2 SVGIG (reference sequence). J was trimmed by 3 bases and V by 2 bases; bases with no gene match: 6. This CDR3 is CAWSQIAGFYEQYF. The CDR3 DNA is TGTGCCTGGAGTCAAATAGCGGGATTCTACGAGCAGTACTTC.

The chain combines TRBV5-4 with TRBJ2-7, with TRBD1 matching 7 bases. The CDR3 length is 16 residues. J was trimmed by 0 bases and V by 4 bases; bases with no gene match: 10. Germline values: CDR1 SGHNT, CDR2 YYREEE (reference sequence). DNA for the CDR3: TGTGCCAGCAGCCCTTGGGACAGTTATGGCTCCTACGAGCAGTACTTC. Residues: CASSPWDSYGSYEQYF.

V gene TRBV5-4 combines with J gene TRBJ1-1; 7 bases are shared with TRBD1. The CDR3 totals 15 residues. CDR1 and CDR2 (germline): SGHNT, YYREEE (reference sequence). V shed 2 bases and J 3 bases; nucleotides not matched to a gene: 7. CDR3: CASSFGRGRDTEAFF. The CDR3 region has the DNA TGTGCCAGCAGCTTCGGTAGGGGGCGCGACACTGAAGCTTTCTTT.

This clone was detected only a few times. The J gene is TRBJ1-5, the V gene TRBV6-7; unclear D gene. TRBV6-7 is annotated as an ORF whose role is uncertain. This CDR3 is 19 amino acids long. Trimming cost V 4 bases and J 2 bases, with 24 bases left between them. This chain's CDR3 is CASSSFSGQLTYGNQPQHF. Written as DNA, the CDR3 is TGTGCCAGCAGTTCCTTCTCGGGCCAGCTTACCTATGGCAATCAGCCCCAGCATTTT.